Listed below are T cell receptor beta chains from one sample, sequenced in a study of cytomegalovirus exposure and HLA in healthy donors. Clones were read by immunoSEQ multiplex PCR, and TCRdb kept only the in-frame ones, dropping some. In the table there are 90,000 to 100,000 clones, roughly 63% of which are singletons. The sequencing input was PBMCs. Every receptor here comes from a boy between 10 and 17 years old in good health and CMV-seropositive. Each CDR3 is given with its conserved first and last residue. Each record gives: clone size, V gene, D gene, J gene, CDR3 DNA, CDR3 protein. A D gene is named only where the DNA matches it firmly. Not every row has a clone size; where given, it reads once, few, many or a size class.

clone size: .
V gene: TRBV6-1
D gene: .
J gene: TRBJ1-5
CDR3 DNA: TGTGCCTTAGGGGTTAATCAGCCCCAGCATTTT
CDR3 protein: CALGVNQPQHF

clone size: .
V gene: TRBV4-1
D gene: .
J gene: TRBJ1-6
CDR3 DNA: TGCGCCAGCAGCCAAGGAACAGCCTTAATCAATTCACCCCTCCACTTT
CDR3 protein: CASSQGTALINSPLHF

clone size: few
V gene: TRBV5-4
D gene: .
J gene: TRBJ1-1
CDR3 DNA: TGTGCCAGCAGCTCGGGGGGGTTAAAAGTGAACACTGAAGCTTTCTTT
CDR3 protein: CASSSGGLKVNTEAFF

clone size: once
V gene: TRBV29-1
D gene: TRBD1
J gene: TRBJ1-2
CDR3 DNA: TGCAGCGCCTACCTAGCTGAGACAGGGAAATATGGCTACCCCTTC
CDR3 protein: CSAYLAETGKYGYPF

clone size: .
V gene: TRBV6-6
D gene: TRBD1
J gene: TRBJ1-1
CDR3 DNA: TGTGCCAGCAGTCCAGGGGGAACTGAAGCTTTCTTT
CDR3 protein: CASSPGGTEAFF

clone size: .
V gene: TRBV5-1
D gene: .
J gene: TRBJ1-3
CDR3 DNA: TGCGCCAGCAGCTCTGGGACAACTGGAAACACCATATATTTT
CDR3 protein: CASSSGTTGNTIYF

clone size: .
V gene: TRBV6-5
D gene: .
J gene: TRBJ2-3
CDR3 DNA: TGTGCCAGCACTCAACAGGGAGATAGCACAGATACGCAGTATTTT
CDR3 protein: CASTQQGDSTDTQYF

clone size: .
V gene: TRBV27
D gene: .
J gene: TRBJ2-2
CDR3 DNA: TGTGCCACCCAAATTCGGACTTACACCGGGGAGCTGTTTTTT
CDR3 protein: CATQIRTYTGELFF

clone size: .
V gene: TRBV25-1
D gene: .
J gene: TRBJ2-2
CDR3 DNA: TGTGCCAGCAGTGGGTTCTACAGTGCGTTCGGGGAGCTGTTTTTT
CDR3 protein: CASSGFYSAFGELFF

clone size: .
V gene: TRBV19
D gene: .
J gene: TRBJ2-2
CDR3 DNA: TGTGCCAGTAGTATTAGGACTGGGGAGCTGTTTTTT
CDR3 protein: CASSIRTGELFF

clone size: few
V gene: TRBV11-2
D gene: .
J gene: TRBJ2-5
CDR3 DNA: TGTGCCAGCAGCTTAGTTGGGGCAGAAGAGACCCAGTACTTC
CDR3 protein: CASSLVGAEETQYF

clone size: .
V gene: TRBV2
D gene: .
J gene: TRBJ1-2
CDR3 DNA: TGTGCCAGCACCCCCAATTATGGCTACACCTTC
CDR3 protein: CASTPNYGYTF

clone size: .
V gene: TRBV28
D gene: TRBD2
J gene: TRBJ2-5
CDR3 DNA: TGTGCCAGCAGTTCTAGCGGGGGGTTTGAGACCCAGTACTTC
CDR3 protein: CASSSSGGFETQYF

clone size: few
V gene: TRBV6-1
D gene: TRBD1
J gene: TRBJ1-1
CDR3 DNA: TGTGCCAGCAGTGGGGGACAGAACATGAACACTGAAGCTTTCTTT
CDR3 protein: CASSGGQNMNTEAFF

clone size: .
V gene: TRBV29-1
D gene: .
J gene: TRBJ1-2
CDR3 DNA: TGCAGCGTTGTAGTTCGGTCCAATGGCTACACCTTC
CDR3 protein: CSVVVRSNGYTF

clone size: few
V gene: TRBV7-9
D gene: TRBD1
J gene: TRBJ2-7
CDR3 DNA: TGTGCCAGCAGCTTAGGACAGGGCTTCGAGCAGTACTTC
CDR3 protein: CASSLGQGFEQYF

clone size: .
V gene: TRBV19
D gene: .
J gene: TRBJ2-1
CDR3 DNA: TGTGCCAGTAGGAGAACTGTGGTGGATGAGCAGTTCTTC
CDR3 protein: CASRRTVVDEQFF

clone size: .
V gene: TRBV6-5
D gene: TRBD2
J gene: TRBJ2-1
CDR3 DNA: TGTGCCAGCACCCCAGCGGGAGAGGGGAATGAGCAGTTCTTC
CDR3 protein: CASTPAGEGNEQFF

clone size: few
V gene: TRBV2
D gene: TRBD1
J gene: TRBJ2-2
CDR3 DNA: TGTGCCAGTCAACAGGGGTTGGGAATCGGGGAGCTGTTTTTT
CDR3 protein: CASQQGLGIGELFF

clone size: .
V gene: TRBV7-3
D gene: TRBD2
J gene: TRBJ2-3
CDR3 DNA: TGTGCCAGCAGCTTACATAGCGGGGGGGCCCAAGATACGCAGTATTTT
CDR3 protein: CASSLHSGGAQDTQYF

clone size: few
V gene: TRBV9
D gene: TRBD1
J gene: TRBJ1-2
CDR3 DNA: TGTGCCAGCACATGGACAGGGGATAGCTATGGCTACACCTTC
CDR3 protein: CASTWTGDSYGYTF

clone size: few
V gene: TRBV7-2
D gene: .
J gene: TRBJ1-2
CDR3 DNA: TGTGCCAGCAGCCCACTAAGGCAGGGGTTTTATGGCTACACCTTC
CDR3 protein: CASSPLRQGFYGYTF

clone size: few
V gene: TRBV18
D gene: TRBD1
J gene: TRBJ1-2
CDR3 DNA: TGTGCCAGCTCACCTCGACAGGGAAGGGACTATGGCTACACCTTC
CDR3 protein: CASSPRQGRDYGYTF

clone size: few
V gene: TRBV11-2
D gene: TRBD1
J gene: TRBJ2-7
CDR3 DNA: TGTGCCAGCAGCTTAATGGGACAGGGGAGCTCCTACGAGCAGTACTTC
CDR3 protein: CASSLMGQGSSYEQYF

clone size: .
V gene: TRBV25-1
D gene: TRBD2
J gene: TRBJ2-4
CDR3 DNA: TGTGCCAGCAAGCGGGGGATAGCCAAAAACATTCAGTACTTC
CDR3 protein: CASKRGIAKNIQYF

clone size: .
V gene: TRBV5-6
D gene: TRBD1
J gene: TRBJ1-2
CDR3 DNA: TGTGCCAGCAGCCCGGACAGGGGCGGAGGCTACACCTTC
CDR3 protein: CASSPDRGGGYTF

clone size: once
V gene: TRBV7-2
D gene: TRBD1
J gene: TRBJ2-4
CDR3 DNA: TGTGCCAGCAGCCCGGAGACAGGGAATAAAAACATTCAGTACTTC
CDR3 protein: CASSPETGNKNIQYF

clone size: .
V gene: TRBV6-6
D gene: .
J gene: TRBJ1-4
CDR3 DNA: TGTGCCAGCAGTTACGCGGGGGTTAATGAAAAACTGTTTTTT
CDR3 protein: CASSYAGVNEKLFF

clone size: few
V gene: TRBV7-2
D gene: TRBD2
J gene: TRBJ2-7
CDR3 DNA: TGTGCCAGCAGGGAGACTAGCGGTCCCTACGAGCAGTACTTC
CDR3 protein: CASRETSGPYEQYF

clone size: .
V gene: TRBV5-4
D gene: .
J gene: TRBJ1-1
CDR3 DNA: TGTGCCAGCAGCTATCAGGCCCCGATTATGAACACTGAAGCTTTCTTT
CDR3 protein: CASSYQAPIMNTEAFF

clone size: .
V gene: TRBV7-2
D gene: TRBD2
J gene: TRBJ2-5
CDR3 DNA: TGTGCCAGCAGCTTAACCGGGACTAGCGGGAGCGTGGCCGAGACCCAGTACTTC
CDR3 protein: CASSLTGTSGSVAETQYF

clone size: .
V gene: TRBV5-1
D gene: .
J gene: TRBJ2-1
CDR3 DNA: TGCGCCAGCAGCTTGGCGGCAGGGAGGCCAAATGAGCAGTTCTTC
CDR3 protein: CASSLAAGRPNEQFF

clone size: .
V gene: TRBV30
D gene: TRBD2
J gene: TRBJ2-2
CDR3 DNA: TGTGCCTGGGCGACTAGCGGGGGGTGGGGGGAGCTGTTTTTT
CDR3 protein: CAWATSGGWGELFF

clone size: .
V gene: TRBV28
D gene: .
J gene: TRBJ1-6
CDR3 DNA: TGTGCCAGCAGATACGCAGGGGCCGGGGGGGGCTCCTATAATTCACCCCTCCACTTT
CDR3 protein: CASRYAGAGGGSYNSPLHF

clone size: .
V gene: TRBV9
D gene: .
J gene: TRBJ1-1
CDR3 DNA: TGTGCCAGCAGCCCAGAGACAGATAACACTGAAGCTTTCTTT
CDR3 protein: CASSPETDNTEAFF

clone size: once
V gene: TRBV23-1
D gene: TRBD1
J gene: TRBJ1-5
CDR3 DNA: TGCGCCAGCAGTCGGGGACAGGGTAGCAATCAGCCCCAGCATTTT
CDR3 protein: CASSRGQGSNQPQHF

clone size: .
V gene: TRBV25-1
D gene: .
J gene: TRBJ2-7
CDR3 DNA: TGTGCCAGCAGTAACACAGGGAACCACGGCGGGCAGTACTTC
CDR3 protein: CASSNTGNHGGQYF

clone size: .
V gene: TRBV27
D gene: .
J gene: TRBJ1-5
CDR3 DNA: TGTGCCAGCAGTTTATCACCGGGTCAGCCCCAGCATTTT
CDR3 protein: CASSLSPGQPQHF

clone size: .
V gene: TRBV4-3
D gene: TRBD1
J gene: TRBJ2-2
CDR3 DNA: TGCGCCAGCAGCCAAGATTCGAGGGGGCAGACGCCCGGGGAGCTGTTTTTT
CDR3 protein: CASSQDSRGQTPGELFF

clone size: .
V gene: TRBV5-6
D gene: TRBD1
J gene: TRBJ1-2
CDR3 DNA: TGTGCCAGCAGCGACCGGGACAGGGGGCCCGTAGGCTATGGCTACACCTTC
CDR3 protein: CASSDRDRGPVGYGYTF

clone size: .
V gene: TRBV19
D gene: .
J gene: TRBJ2-3
CDR3 DNA: TGTGCCAGTAGTAGTCGACACGCCTTAGCAGATACGCAGTATTTT
CDR3 protein: CASSSRHALADTQYF

clone size: .
V gene: TRBV7-6
D gene: TRBD2
J gene: TRBJ2-1
CDR3 DNA: TGTGCCAGCAGCTTAGGACTAGCGGGAGCACATGAGCAGTTCTTC
CDR3 protein: CASSLGLAGAHEQFF